This TCR beta chain was identified in a study of T cell responses to AZD1222 COVID-19 vaccine. Points from the study as a whole: At baseline, just six AZD1222 recipients tested seropositive. Within unmutated variant regions lay the reported targets of nearly half of spike-specific TCRs. Spike-specific TCR breadth and depth rose after two AZD1222 doses.

V lost 4 bases, J lost 2 bases, and 6 bases lay in between. Germline values: CDR1 LNHDA, CDR2 SQIVND (reference sequence). CDR3 length equals 12 residues. Worth noting for this clone: Its antigen is not known.

The analysis combined second doses at about 4 or about 12 weeks. Repertoires were generated with immunoSEQ multiplex PCR, while TCRdb's copy carries only in-frame clones and drops some. The table shows more than 100,000 clones, with about 93% occurring only once. This chain joins TRBV19 and TRBJ2-7; D call uncertain. Sequenced material: peripheral blood, taken 28 days after the second AZD1222 dose. This clonotype was sampled from an adult who received the AZD1222 COVID-19 vaccine. CDR3 sequence reads: CASSRIPYEQYF. CDR3 bases: TGTGCCAGTAGTAGGATTCCCTACGAGCAGTACTTC.